Listed below are T cell receptor beta chains from one sample, sequenced in a study of T cell responses to AZD1222 COVID-19 vaccine. Clones were sequenced by immunoSEQ multiplex PCR, and TCRdb holds only the in-frame ones, with some missing. The sample consists of 60,000 to 90,000 clones, around 80% of them appearing once. The source material was peripheral blood, sampled 28 days after the second dose of the MenACWY control vaccine. The receptors shown here come from an adult who received the MenACWY meningococcal vaccine as a control. CDR3s include the opening cysteine and the closing phenylalanine or tryptophan. The D gene is left open where the match is weak. Clone size, where shown, is once, few, many, or a class for clones that have expanded.

clone_size	v_call	d_call	j_call	cdr3_aa	cdr3_nt
NA	TRBV19	NA	TRBJ1-5	CATSAGHQQPQHF	TGTGCCACCTCAGCAGGGCACCAGCAGCCCCAGCATTTT
NA	TRBV7-6	NA	TRBJ2-7	CASSLRGNYEQYF	TGTGCCAGCAGCTTACGGGGGAACTACGAGCAGTACTTC
NA	TRBV2	TRBD2	TRBJ2-1	CASSVQGLAGSLF	TGTGCCAGCAGTGTTCAAGGACTAGCCGGATCGCTCTTC
NA	TRBV25-1	NA	TRBJ1-1	CASSGPGGQSNTEAFF	TGTGCCAGCAGCGGACCGGGCGGGCAGTCAAACACTGAAGCTTTCTTT
NA	TRBV4-1	NA	TRBJ1-5	CASSQAFGVRGNQPQHF	TGCGCCAGCAGCCAGGCTTTCGGGGTTAGAGGCAATCAGCCCCAGCATTTT
NA	TRBV5-6	NA	TRBJ1-2	CASSLRGDFGYTF	TGTGCCAGCAGCCTTAGGGGGGACTTTGGCTACACCTTC
NA	TRBV9	TRBD1	TRBJ1-1	CASSMTGDSEAFF	TGTGCCAGCAGCATGACAGGGGACTCTGAAGCTTTCTTT
NA	TRBV12-3/TRBV12-4	NA	TRBJ1-1	CASSPRTYTEAFF	TGTGCCAGCAGTCCACGAACATACACTGAAGCTTTCTTT
NA	TRBV9	NA	TRBJ2-7	CASSVGQGNYEQYF	TGTGCCAGCAGCGTAGGGCAGGGAAACTACGAGCAGTACTTC
NA	TRBV19	NA	TRBJ2-5	CASSLTLFGTQYF	TGTGCCAGTAGCCTTACTTTATTTGGGACCCAGTACTTC
NA	TRBV6-5	NA	TRBJ2-7	CASSQKYEQYF	TGTGCCAGCAGTCAGAAGTACGAGCAGTACTTC
NA	TRBV2	NA	TRBJ1-6	CASGGDNSPLHF	TGTGCCAGCGGGGGAGATAATTCACCCCTCCACTTT
once	TRBV7-2	NA	TRBJ1-3	CASSLAATPGTGNTIYF	TGTGCCAGCAGCTTAGCAGCGACCCCGGGTACTGGAAACACCATATATTTT
NA	TRBV24-1	NA	TRBJ2-7	CATSEYEQYF	TGTGCCACCAGTGAGTACGAGCAGTACTTC
NA	TRBV5-1	NA	TRBJ2-7	CASSRGDSYEQYF	TGCGCCAGCAGCCGGGGCGACTCCTACGAGCAGTACTTC